These T cell receptor beta chains were read from a single sample in a study of blood T cells in healthy people across ages. A single record per CDR3 protein comes from TCRdb applying MiXCR to the 5' RACE reads. In the table there are 700,000 to 950,000 distinct CDR3 sequences, more than 40% of which are singletons. Sequenced sample: blood. The receptors originated from a woman aged 55-69 years in good health. Both conserved end residues are part of each CDR3. A D gene is named only where the DNA matches it firmly. Some rows have no size entry. The others give once, few or many, or a class for an expanded clone.

j_call clone_size v_call d_call cdr3_nt cdr3_aa
TRBJ2-7 . TRBV10-3 TRBD1 TGTGCCATCAGTGCCGGGACAGGTACCTGCGAGCAGTACTTC CAISAGTGTCEQYF
TRBJ1-2 once TRBV7-2 . TGCGCCAGCAGCCAGCGGCCACAAGTTGTTCAACTCTATGGCTACACCTTC CASSQRPQVVQLYGYTF
TRBJ1-2 . TRBV20-1 TRBD1 TGCAGTGCTAGACTAACAGGGGGCCACTACACCTTC CSARLTGGHYTF
TRBJ2-7 . TRBV13 TRBD2 TGTGCCAGCAGCTCGACCCCTAGCGGGGGGGCTATCGAGCAGTACTTC CASSSTPSGGAIEQYF
TRBJ2-3 . TRBV5-4 . TGTGCCAGCAGCTTTTGGAGGGTTACAGATACGCAGTATTTT CASSFWRVTDTQYF
TRBJ2-4 few TRBV7-6 TRBD1 TGTGCCAGCAGCTCCGACAGGGGGCCCCTAGCTGGGCAGTACTTC CASSSDRGPLAGQYF
TRBJ2-5 once TRBV4-3 . TGCGCCAGCAGCCAAAGTTGGACCACAGGGTTGCGGTACTTC CASSQSWTTGLRYF
TRBJ2-5 . TRBV9 TRBD2 TGTGCCAACAGCGTAGTAGGGACCGGCCGAAGCGGGGAAGAGACCCAGTACTTC CANSVVGTGRSGEETQYF
TRBJ2-1 many TRBV20-1 TRBD2 TGCAGTGCTACCCTAGCGGGAGGGCCGGTCTACAATGAGCAGTTCTTC CSATLAGGPVYNEQFF
TRBJ1-5 . TRBV6-2/TRBV6-3 . TGTGCCAGCAGTACCCAGTTTCTAGGGGGCAATCAGCCCCAGCATTTT CASSTQFLGGNQPQHF
TRBJ1-2 . TRBV5-1 . TGCGCCAGCAGCTTGGAAGGGTCCAGGGATTATGGCTACACCTTC CASSLEGSRDYGYTF
TRBJ2-5 few TRBV20-1 . TGCAGTGCCGGAGCGGTTCTGGCGGAGACCCAGTACTTC CSAGAVLAETQYF
TRBJ2-1 few TRBV11-2 TRBD2 TGTGCCAGCAGCCCTCTGGTCTCTAGCGGGGGGTTCTTC CASSPLVSSGGFF
TRBJ2-7 . TRBV20-1 . TGCAGTGCCACTGACAATGAGCAGTACTTC CSATDNEQYF
TRBJ2-1 once TRBV28 TRBD1 TGTGCCGGCAGTTTAGGGACAGGGGGATTGTATAATGAGCAGTTCTTC CAGSLGTGGLYNEQFF
TRBJ2-5 . TRBV12-3/TRBV12-4 TRBD2 TGTGCCAGCAGTTGCCTAGCGGGAGCCCGGGAGACCCAGTACTTC CASSCLAGARETQYF